This is a list of T cell receptor beta chains from one sample in a study of memory CD4+ T cells and cytomegalovirus serostatus. Clones were sequenced by immunoSEQ multiplex PCR, and TCRdb holds only the in-frame ones, with some missing. The sample carries tens of thousands of clones, approximately 78% recorded once. The sample consisted of memory CD4+ T cells from blood. The receptors were gathered from an adult in good health and CMV-seronegative. Both conserved end residues are trimmed from each CDR3.

>TRBV13|TRBJ2-1
ASSWSDMASGGFYSYNEQF
>TRBV6-6|TRBJ1-4
ASSEDRGTNEKLF
>TRBV4-1|TRBJ2-3
ASSQVGLAGGPDTQY
>TRBV2|TRBJ2-2
ASSPVLNTGELF
>TRBV12-5|TRBJ2-2
ASAGQGATGELF
>TRBV2|TRBJ1-2
ASSETGGPYGYT
>TRBV5-4|TRBJ1-5
ASSLDSNQPQH
>TRBV28|TRBJ2-5
ASSHGRVRGEQY
>TRBV5-1|TRBJ2-5
ASRGLVEAETQY
>TRBV30|TRBJ1-5
AWSYTLTSGTGILGGNQPQH
>TRBV28|TRBJ2-7
ASSFALAGGYEQY
>TRBV12-2|TRBJ1-1
ASRSTNCRRPKGTEAF
>TRBV6-6|TRBJ2-5
ASRVGQGGETQY
>TRBV6-5|TRBJ2-5
ASSYSGTSGVGTQY
>TRBV6-5|TRBJ2-7
ASSYSPQLEQY
>TRBV30|TRBJ1-1
AWSVGRRNTEAF
>TRBV27|TRBJ2-5
ASSYGAGWETQY
>TRBV4-3|TRBJ1-4
ASSPRQGRANEKLF
>TRBV4-3|TRBJ2-1
ASSYSGLAGGRGEQF
>TRBV6-1|TRBJ2-5
ASSTGFPQETQY
>TRBV19|TRBJ1-2
ASSIEGQGAGYT
>TRBV21-1|TRBJ2-7
ASSKGDDRRYEQY
>TRBV5-6|TRBJ1-6
ASSFYDRADSPLH
>TRBV4-3|TRBJ1-3
ASSQVTSATIY
>TRBV7-2|TRBJ2-4
ASSLNRGGAKNIQY
>TRBV6-1|TRBJ2-6
ASSDLGEPGANVLT
>TRBV5-1|TRBJ1-5
ASSLGGQYNQPQH
>TRBV5-4|TRBJ1-6
ASSRTGPNSPLH
>TRBV9|TRBJ2-7
ASSQRAEGYEQY
>TRBV11-3|TRBJ2-7
ASSLASGNEQY
>TRBV12-5|TRBJ1-2
ASAPGQTNYGYT
>TRBV4-2|TRBJ2-1
ASSVGLAGNEQF
>TRBV12-5|TRBJ2-3
ASGTTGTSGADTQY
>TRBV6-1|TRBJ2-5
ASSEQGVYSKETQY
>TRBV11-2|TRBJ2-5
ASSLASQSLQETQY
>TRBV2|TRBJ1-2
ASSNDPLGYGYT
>TRBV28|TRBJ1-3
ASRTPGSGNTIY
>TRBV28|TRBJ2-5
ASSLIDREETQY
>TRBV19|TRBJ2-2
ASTNLDRATGELF
>TRBV29-1|TRBJ1-2
SVATLRYGYT
>TRBV5-4|TRBJ2-7
ASSLNPAGGPYEQY
>TRBV7-5|TRBJ1-6
VRSLAESLRPLNNSPLH
>TRBV6-1|TRBJ2-4
ASTGEAIQY
>TRBV9|TRBJ1-2
ASSVGRVPYGYT
>TRBV28|TRBJ1-5
ASDDRGQWGRSNQPQH
>TRBV12-5|TRBJ1-2
ASGSKTGDGYT
>TRBV30|TRBJ2-5
AWSVAGLPETQY
>TRBV5-1|TRBJ2-7
ASSLRQAGGGEQY
>TRBV5-1|TRBJ2-7
ASSLASTYEQY
>TRBV6-5|TRBJ1-1
ASSYYRTVEAF
>TRBV6-5|TRBJ1-1
ASSPPAGSYTEAF
>TRBV29-1|TRBJ1-1
SVGGQGAGGTEAF
>TRBV6-1|TRBJ1-1
ASKETVNTEAF
>TRBV19|TRBJ2-3
ASSIGRGEGTDTQY